Presented here are 16 T cell receptor beta chains from one specimen sequenced in a study of shared clonotypes between healthy human individuals (dated by TCRdb to about 2020). Libraries were prepared through the immunoSEQ multiplex PCR assay. In TCRdb, the immuneACCESS table is reduced to in-frame sequences with V and J assigned. These tables do not hold every clone; where another copy was compared, an unresolved V gene accounts for under half, and the others remain unexplained. The sample table lists some 2 million clones, about 95% of them with a count of one. Jointly, the top ten make up 0.9% to 1.3% of the sample. CD8 naive samples were CD45RO-negative cells positively selected for CCR7, giving a CD45RA+CCR7+ population that excluded TemRA cells. What was sequenced was naive CD8+ T cells sorted from blood. The cell subset or site label of this sample denotes: CD45RA+CCR7+. These receptors were obtained from a man aged 18 to 30 in good health.

The V call is TRBV27, the J call TRBJ2-2, with D possibly matching TRBD2 (5 bases). CDR1 is MNHEY and CDR2 is SMNVEV in the germline V gene (reference sequence). V dropped 6 bases and J dropped 0 bases, with 11 bases sitting between them. This CDR3 has 15 amino acids. CDR3 in DNA: TGTGCCAGCAGCCCCTCGAGGGCGAACACCGGGGAGCTGTTTTTT. The encoded protein is CASSPSRANTGELFF.

This clone showed up just a few times. The chain recombines TRBV7-8 with TRBJ2-7; TRBD2 matches at 10 bases. The germline CDR1 and CDR2 sequences are SGHVS and FQNEAQ. The junction had 1 base not matched to a gene; V was cut back by 1 base and J by 7 bases. The CDR3 is 13 residues long. The CDR3 sequence: CASSLGSGREQYF. The CDR3 region has the DNA TGTGCCAGCAGCTTAGGTAGCGGGAGGGAGCAGTACTTC.

This chain joins TRBV28 and TRBJ1-2, with TRBD1 as a possible D gene (6 bases). The CDR3 runs 16 residues. Germline-derived CDR1 and CDR2 are MDHEN and SYDVKM. Trimming left V 5 bases short and J 0 bases short, with 16 bases between. The CDR3: CASSTRDTDSNYGYTF. DNA for the CDR3: TGTGCCAGCAGTACACGGGACACGGATTCTAACTATGGCTACACCTTC.

This chain connects TRBV6-4 to TRBJ1-2; D is uncertain. The germline V gene has CDR1 MRHNA and CDR2 SNTAGT. Trimming removed 0 bases from V and 8 bases from J, with 13 bases in between. The length of the CDR3 is 14 residues. Written as DNA, the CDR3 is TGTGCCAGCAGTGACTCGAGAGGATTCGGGGGCTACACCTTC. Amino acids: CASSDSRGFGGYTF.

DNA for the CDR3: TGCGCCAGCACCCTCAATCAGCCCCAGCATTTT. This codes for CASTLNQPQHF. This chain uses TRBV5-1 with TRBJ1-5, with D unresolved. The CDR3 contains 11 residues. Trimming removed 6 bases at V and 3 bases at J, with 4 bases between. CDR1 SGHRS and CDR2 YFSETQ come from the germline V gene.

In regard to this clone: The sample has other DNA sequences that encode this CDR3 too. The chain joins TRBV29-1 to TRBJ1-3; D gene unclear. This CDR3 is built from 13 residues. The germline V gene encodes CDR1 SQVTM and CDR2 ANQGSEA. V was pared by 1 base and J by 1 base, with 5 bases between. This CDR3 reads CSVEGGSGNTIYF. DNA of the CDR3: TGCAGCGTTGAAGGGGGATCTGGAAACACCATATATTTT. The variable domain in full, completed from reference TRBV29-1 and TRBJ1-3, reads SAVISQKPSRDICQRGTSLTIQCQVDSQVTMMFWYRQQPGQSLTLIATANQGSEATYESGFVIDKFPISRPNLTFSTLTVSNMSPEDSSIYLCSVEGGSGNTIYFGEGSWLTVV.

The chain employs TRBV5-6 and TRBJ2-7; possibly TRBD2 for D (5 bases). The CDR3 contains 14 residues. Germline V gives CDR1 SGHDT, CDR2 YYEEEE. The ends were cut back, 4 bases at V and 1 base at J, with 12 bases in the middle. The DNA for the CDR3 is TGTGCCAGCAGCCAGGAGACGGGGTCCTACGAGCAGTACTTC. Translated, it gives CASSQETGSYEQYF.

This chain connects TRBV27 to TRBJ1-2; 7 bases agree with TRBD1. Germline V gene lookup returns CDR1 MNHEY and CDR2 SMNVEV (reference sequence). The length of the CDR3 is 14 residues. After removal of 5 bases from V and 4 bases from J, the junction contained 7 bases not matched to a gene. For the CDR3, the DNA is TGTGCCAGCAGTCCGCAGGGGGGTACCTATGGCTACACCTTC. Translation gives CASSPQGGTYGYTF.

Comment on this clone: The same CDR3 can be traced to other DNA sequences in this sample. The chain couples TRBV30 to TRBJ2-1, with 7 positions matching TRBD2. The J segment lost 0 bases and the V segment lost 0 bases, leaving 2 bases of the junction unmatched. The CDR3 totals 15 residues. Germline-derived CDR1 and CDR2 are GTSNPN and SVGIG (reference sequence). CDR3 in DNA: TGTGCCTGGAGTGTACAGCGGGGCTCCTACAATGAGCAGTTCTTC. Encoded protein: CAWSVQRGSYNEQFF.

CDR3 sequence reads: CASSYSLAENNEQFF. CDR3 nucleotides: TGTGCCAGCAGTTACAGTCTAGCGGAAAACAATGAGCAGTTCTTC. This chain connects TRBV6-5 to TRBJ2-1; TRBD2 matches at 7 bases. With 2 bases clipped from V and 5 bases from J, the junction kept 6 bases outside the gene matches. The CDR3 has 15 amino acids. Germline values: CDR1 MNHEY, CDR2 SVGAGI.

The gene calls are TRBV10-1 and TRBJ2-7, with 11 bases identical to TRBD1. CDR3 length: 15 amino acids. Germline values: CDR1 WNHNN, CDR2 SYGVQD (reference sequence). V gave up 0 bases and J gave up 3 bases; unmatched junction bases: 1. The CDR3 coding sequence is TGCGCCAGCAGTGAGTCCGGGACAGGGGGCTACGAGCAGTACTTC. Translated, it gives CASSESGTGGYEQYF.

This chain links TRBV11-2 with TRBJ2-7; D may correspond to TRBD1 or TRBD2 (5 bases each). Germline V CDR1 and CDR2: SGHAT, FQNNGV. The germline V and J ends were trimmed by 3 bases and 3 bases, with 15 bases remaining between them. CDR3 length: 15 amino acids. The CDR3 loop reads CASSFFPGPYYEQYF. The CDR3 DNA follows: TGTGCCAGCAGCTTTTTCCCGGGGCCCTACTACGAGCAGTACTTC.

The V gene is TRBV9, the J gene TRBJ2-7; 10 bases map to TRBD2. The CDR3 contains 15 residues. CDR1 SGDLS and CDR2 YYNGEE come from the germline V gene. V was clipped by 4 bases and J by 2 bases; unmatched bases: 6. The CDR3 region is CASSFGTSATYEQYF. The CDR3 nucleotides read TGTGCCAGCAGCTTCGGGACTAGCGCTACCTACGAGCAGTACTTC.

V usage is TRBV4-3 and J usage is TRBJ2-2, with 12 positions matching TRBD2. Germline-derived CDR1 and CDR2 are LGHNA and YSLEER. The CDR3 runs 17 residues. Trimming took 0 bases from V and 5 from J; bases not matched to a gene: 4. CDR3 DNA: TGCGCCAGCAGCCAAGATAGACTAGCGGGAGTTACCGGGGAGCTGTTTTTT. This translates into CASSQDRLAGVTGELFF.

V is TRBV6-5 and J is TRBJ2-3; D remains ambiguous. The CDR3 totals 16 residues. Looked up from germline, CDR1 is MNHEY and CDR2 is SVGAGI. V lost 0 bases and J 6 bases, leaving 16 bases between the germline ends. This chain's CDR3 is CASSYSISRFEDTQYF. The CDR3 nucleotides are TGTGCCAGCAGTTACTCGATATCTAGGTTTGAGGATACGCAGTATTTT.

V usage is TRBV30 and J usage is TRBJ1-5; D unclear. The CDR3 contains 13 residues. Germline V gene lookup returns CDR1 GTSNPN and CDR2 SVGIG (reference sequence). Trimming left V 3 bases short and J 2 bases short, with 8 bases between. CDR3 sequence (DNA): TGTGCCTGGAGGGGCCAAGGCAATCAGCCCCAGCATTTT. Its translation: CAWRGQGNQPQHF.